Listed below are T cell receptor beta chains from one sample, sequenced in a study of T cell repertoires in cytomegalovirus infection. TCRdb recomputed calls from the reads with MiXCR, one row per CDR3 protein. Counted here are approximately 170,000 distinct CDR3 sequences, 17% occurring once; the ten biggest clones make up about 17%. The specimen sequenced was CD8+ T cells from PBMCs. Receptors were obtained from a human donor in good health (CMV status not recorded). Some clones in this sample may be carry-over from other donors' samples. Each CDR3 is given with its conserved first and last residue. The D gene is left open where the match is weak. Rows may omit the clone size; those that give it use once, few, many or a size class.

clone size | J gene | V gene | D gene | CDR3 DNA | CDR3 protein
many | TRBJ1-1 | TRBV7-8 | TRBD1 | TGTGCCAGCAGCGCGCCGGGACAGCCCACTGAAGCTTTCTTT | CASSAPGQPTEAFF
NA | TRBJ2-5 | TRBV6-2/TRBV6-3 | NA | TGTGCCAGCAGTTACCCCGGGGACTCAGAGACCCAGTACTTC | CASSYPGDSETQYF
NA | TRBJ1-2 | TRBV19 | NA | TGTGCCAGTAGTACCAGGGACTTTGGGTATGGCTACACCTTC | CASSTRDFGYGYTF
many | TRBJ1-1 | TRBV4-1 | NA | TGCGCCAGCAGCCGCGGTTCGAACACTGAAGCTTTCTTT | CASSRGSNTEAFF
NA | TRBJ2-7 | TRBV28 | NA | TGTGCCAGCAGTCCCCACAGGGCGTACGAGCAGTACTTC | CASSPHRAYEQYF
few | TRBJ1-6 | TRBV27 | NA | TGTGCCAGCAGTTTAATATTATCGGGGTCGGGGATGATGGGTTCACCCCTCCACTTT | CASSLILSGSGMMGSPLHF
few | TRBJ2-7 | TRBV5-4 | NA | TGTGCCAGCAGCTTGGCACCCGGGACATCCTACGAGCAGTACTTC | CASSLAPGTSYEQYF
few | TRBJ1-2 | TRBV15 | NA | TGTGCCACCAGCAGAGACAGGGGCGCTTCGATCTATGGCTACACCTTC | CATSRDRGASIYGYTF
NA | TRBJ2-1 | TRBV6-4 | NA | TGTGCCAGCAGTGACTCTTTCTACAGCTCCTACAATGAGCAGTTCTTC | CASSDSFYSSYNEQFF
many | TRBJ1-1 | TRBV7-8 | NA | TGTGCCAGCAGCTTAGCCCCCGAAGGAAACACTGAAGCTTTCTTT | CASSLAPEGNTEAFF
NA | TRBJ2-1 | TRBV6-1 | TRBD2 | TGTGCCAGCAGTGAAGAGGCAGTAACAGCGGGAAAGTTACTGTTCTTC | CASSEEAVTAGKLLFF
few | TRBJ2-3 | TRBV7-9 | NA | TGTGCCAGCAAGTTGGAGAAGGATACGCAGTATTTT | CASKLEKDTQYF
NA | TRBJ2-1 | TRBV20-1 | TRBD2 | TGCAGTGCTAGAAGGGCGGGAGCAGGGTATGAGCAGTTCTTC | CSARRAGAGYEQFF
few | TRBJ1-2 | TRBV7-2 | NA | TGTGCCAGCACCCCCTGGATTGGGGGGGGCGAGGACTATGGCTACACCTTC | CASTPWIGGGEDYGYTF
NA | TRBJ1-6 | TRBV7-2 | NA | TGTGCCAGCAGCTTTAACATCGTCCGGAATTCACCCCTCCACTTT | CASSFNIVRNSPLHF
few | TRBJ2-1 | TRBV7-9 | TRBD2 | TGTGCCAGCTTACTAGCGGGAACCTACAATGAGCAGTTCTTC | CASLLAGTYNEQFF
many | TRBJ2-7 | TRBV7-6 | TRBD2 | TGTGCCAGCAGCCCCTGGACTAGCGGCTACGAGCAGTACTTC | CASSPWTSGYEQYF
NA | TRBJ2-7 | TRBV29-1 | NA | TGCAGCGTTGAAGGCCCGGGGGAGCAGTACTTC | CSVEGPGEQYF
NA | TRBJ2-3 | TRBV29-1 | NA | TGCAGCGTGTGGCGGTCTAGCACAGATACGCAGTATTTT | CSVWRSSTDTQYF
NA | TRBJ2-1 | TRBV29-1 | NA | TGCAGCGTGGCCCGGGACAATGAGCAGTTCTTC | CSVARDNEQFF
NA | TRBJ2-4 | TRBV29-1 | NA | TGCAGCGTTGAGGGGGGCGCCAAAAACATTCAGTACTTC | CSVEGGAKNIQYF
NA | TRBJ2-7 | TRBV6-1 | NA | TGTGCCAGCAGCAACCGGACGCCTATTTACGAGCAGTACTTC | CASSNRTPIYEQYF
NA | TRBJ2-3 | TRBV7-3 | NA | TGTGCCAGCAGCTTAAAAGGGGCAGCCAGCACAGATACGCAGTATTTT | CASSLKGAASTDTQYF
NA | TRBJ1-1 | TRBV7-9 | TRBD1 | TGTGCCAGCAGCTTAAGCTGGGACAGCTTCATGAACACTGAAGCTTTCTTT | CASSLSWDSFMNTEAFF
NA | TRBJ2-3 | TRBV7-9 | NA | TGTGCCAGCTGGAATCCCGAGACAGATACGCAGTATTTT | CASWNPETDTQYF
NA | TRBJ2-3 | TRBV29-1 | NA | TGCAGCGTTGAGAAAAGGGAAGATACGCAGTATTTT | CSVEKREDTQYF
few | TRBJ2-7 | TRBV12-5 | NA | TGTGCTAGTGGCCCACCAACGGGCCGTGGACCTTACGAGCAGTACTTC | CASGPPTGRGPYEQYF
many | TRBJ1-1 | TRBV4-2 | NA | TGTGCCAGCAGCCAAGATAGGACTGAAGCTTTCTTT | CASSQDRTEAFF
few | TRBJ1-3 | TRBV7-6 | NA | TGTGCCAGCAGCCAAACCGGGTCCTCTGGAAACACCATATATTTT | CASSQTGSSGNTIYF
NA | TRBJ2-1 | TRBV6-4 | TRBD1 | TGTGCCAGCAGTTCACAGGGGGGACAAATGACCAATGAGCAGTTCTTC | CASSSQGGQMTNEQFF
few | TRBJ2-3 | TRBV7-8 | NA | TGTGCCAGCAGCCGCCTGGGGGTTGGTAGCACAGATACGCAGTATTTT | CASSRLGVGSTDTQYF
NA | TRBJ2-2 | TRBV20-1 | TRBD2 | TGCAGTGCTAGAGCTAGCGGGTTCCACACCGGGGAGCTGTTTTTT | CSARASGFHTGELFF
few | TRBJ2-3 | TRBV12-3/TRBV12-4 | NA | TGTGCCAGCACTTCCGGGGTTAGCACAGATACGCAGTATTTT | CASTSGVSTDTQYF
few | TRBJ2-5 | TRBV6-8 | TRBD1 | TGTGCCAGCAGGGGGACAGGGAATCGGCAAGAGACCCAGTACTTC | CASRGTGNRQETQYF
NA | TRBJ2-3 | TRBV28 | NA | TGTGCCAGCAGTTTATCGTCGGGGGCGGTAGATACGCAGTATTTT | CASSLSSGAVDTQYF
NA | TRBJ2-7 | TRBV7-2 | TRBD1 | TGTGCCAGCAGCTCCCCGAGGGACAGGGGTAACCACGAGCAGTACTTC | CASSSPRDRGNHEQYF
few | TRBJ2-7 | TRBV7-2 | NA | TGTGCCAGCAGCTTAGACAGAGACGAGCAGTACTTC | CASSLDRDEQYF
few | TRBJ2-4 | TRBV28 | NA | TGTGCCAGCACCCCGACCGGGGCCTTGAACATTCAGTACTTC | CASTPTGALNIQYF
NA | TRBJ2-7 | TRBV19 | NA | TGTGCCAGTAGTATAGGTGGGTTTGGAGAGCAGTACTTC | CASSIGGFGEQYF
NA | TRBJ2-1 | TRBV5-1 | NA | TGCGCCAGCAGCTTGTTTCGAGGGCCCGATGAGCAGTTCTTC | CASSLFRGPDEQFF
few | TRBJ2-1 | TRBV12-5 | NA | TGTGCTAGTGGCGACACTTCCTACAATGAGCAGTTCTTC | CASGDTSYNEQFF
NA | TRBJ2-1 | TRBV14 | TRBD2 | TGTGCCAGCAGCCAAGAGGCTTCGATAGCGGGAAACAATGAGCAGTTCTTC | CASSQEASIAGNNEQFF
few | TRBJ1-1 | TRBV5-5 | NA | TGTGCCAGCAGCCCGACTCTGGGCACTGAAGCTTTCTTT | CASSPTLGTEAFF
few | TRBJ2-2 | TRBV7-3 | TRBD1 | TGTGCCAGCAGCACCCAGCTGACAGGGGGGGCCGGGGAGCTGTTTTTT | CASSTQLTGGAGELFF
NA | TRBJ2-3 | TRBV11-2 | TRBD2 | TGTGCCAGCAGCTCTAGCGGGACCCCATTTAGCACAGATACGCAGTATTTT | CASSSSGTPFSTDTQYF
few | TRBJ1-5 | TRBV7-9 | NA | TGTGCCAGCAGCTTCAAAGGGGGTGGTCAGCCCCAGCATTTT | CASSFKGGGQPQHF
NA | TRBJ2-1 | TRBV11-3 | TRBD2 | TGTGCCAGCAGCTTATTGGGACTAGCGGACAATGAGCAGTTCTTC | CASSLLGLADNEQFF
NA | TRBJ2-1 | TRBV7-9 | NA | TGTGCCAGCAGCAATTCGGGGAATGAGCAGTTCTTC | CASSNSGNEQFF
NA | TRBJ2-7 | TRBV7-7 | TRBD1 | TGTGCCAGCAGCTTGGGGGACAGGGGGCACTACGAGCAGTACTTC | CASSLGDRGHYEQYF
NA | TRBJ2-1 | TRBV7-9 | NA | TGTGCCAGCAGCCTCGGGCAGGCCAGCTCCTACAATGAGCAGTTCTTC | CASSLGQASSYNEQFF
NA | TRBJ2-5 | TRBV28 | TRBD2 | TGTGCCAGCACCCGATTGAGCGGGAGTTCAGAGACCCAGTACTTC | CASTRLSGSSETQYF
NA | TRBJ2-1 | TRBV20-1 | TRBD2 | TGCAGTGCACGACAGGGACTAGCAGATGAGCAGTTCTTC | CSARQGLADEQFF
NA | TRBJ2-7 | TRBV28 | NA | TGTGCCAGCAGTTCTAAGGGGATCAAAAACTACGAGCAGTACTTC | CASSSKGIKNYEQYF
few | TRBJ2-3 | TRBV28 | TRBD1 | TGTGCCAGCAGTCAAGGGACAGGCAGCACAGATACGCAGTATTTT | CASSQGTGSTDTQYF
NA | TRBJ2-5 | TRBV5-1 | TRBD2 | TGCGCCAGCAGCTCCCCGGGGACTAGCGGGAGAAAACGTGAGACCCAGTACTTC | CASSSPGTSGRKRETQYF
NA | TRBJ2-2 | TRBV6-2/TRBV6-3 | NA | TGTGCCAGCACTCACCGGGCAGGGCGTGTGTTTTTT | CASTHRAGRVFF
few | TRBJ2-5 | TRBV6-5 | NA | TGTGCCAGCAGTGTACAGGGCGGGGAGACCCAGTACTTC | CASSVQGGETQYF
NA | TRBJ2-7 | TRBV28 | NA | TGTGCCAGCAGCTCACAGGCCTACGAGCAGTACTTC | CASSSQAYEQYF